This T cell receptor beta chain stems from a study of early T cells in non-severe SARS-CoV-2 infection (dated by TCRdb to about 2021). Regarding the research as a whole: Because TCR sequencing relied on bulk RNA taken from unsorted whole blood, pairing of alpha and beta chains was not possible.

V lost 0 bases and J lost 5 bases, and the count of bases not matched to a germline gene is 15. The cysteine opens and the phenylalanine closes a CDR3 of 18 amino acids. The CDR3 DNA has 54 bases and is translated from base 1. Per the germline V gene (reference sequence), LGHDT is the CDR1 and YNNKEL is the CDR2. Paper-wide results and their limitations: Matching against VDJdb was skewed toward anti-spike CD8 responses, likely underestimated virus-specific expansions, and missed private and CD4 specificities.

This was a case-control study nested in a cohort of healthcare workers in London, UK, who had nasopharyngeal swab PCR tests and blood samples taken every week. Between 23 and 31 March 2020, the week of the UK lockdown, healthcare workers were enrolled and then followed up weekly for as long as 16 weeks. Library preparation was by 5' RACE. The sequencer was a NextSeq 500. Unique molecular identifiers were attached to individual cDNA molecules in the TCR library protocol so that sequencing error and PCR bias could be corrected. Both TCR alpha and beta chains were sequenced, and tight co-correlation was observed between alpha and beta sequence abundances in each sample. The original pipeline was this. Decombinator V4 was used to annotate the V gene, J gene and CDR3 of the TCR sequences. Expanded TCRs were defined as changing significantly between any two time points under a Poisson model with p below 0.0001. TCR abundances were normalised to the total number of TCRs sequenced in each sample and reported as counts per million. MAIT TCRs were defined by TRAV1-2 paired with TRAJ12, TRAJ20 or TRAJ33, and iNKT TCRs by TRAV10 paired with TRAJ18. VDJdb, accessed on 1 November 2021, was searched for TCRs annotated for CMV, EBV and SARS-CoV-2, and TCRs annotated for more than one antigen were excluded. The raw public data were reprocessed by TCRdb itself: fastp quality trimming at Q25, MiXCR clonotype calling, in-frame beta chains only. Every CDR3 protein is listed once, alongside the most common genes and DNA of its rows. What appears here as the V and J calls and clone size reflects TCRdb's work, not the paper's. In this sample the table shows about 77,000 distinct CDR3 sequences, 5% of which occur a single time. The ten largest clones represent 6.5% to 8% of the sample.

This clonotype was counted at least ten times. Its cognate antigen has yet to be identified. Base qualities are not provided; no much larger clone lies one nucleotide away. The sequence was obtained from an adult who was a healthcare worker with PCR-confirmed SARS-CoV-2 infection or an uninfected control (not recorded which). The input for sequencing was whole blood, taken at baseline. The rearrangement combines TRBV3-1 with TRBJ2-5, with 7 middle bases fitting TRBD2. DNA sequence: TGTGCCAGCAGCCAAGATTTATACGGAACGGGAGGTTGGGAGACCCAGTACTTC. Its coded protein is CASSQDLYGTGGWETQYF.